Shown below are 18 T cell receptor beta chains from a single sample sequenced in a study of draining lymph node invasion in breast cancer. TCRdb redid the calling of the bulk RNA-seq reads with MiXCR, one entry per CDR3 protein. The table records approximately 3,000 distinct CDR3 sequences, 60% to 85% of them present only once. The CD4+ CD45RA- CD25- gate defined the sorted memory conventional CD4 T cells. The sample was sorted memory CD4+ effector T cells from a lymph node. These receptors originate from a female donor with luminal breast cancer.

This clonotype was recorded once. This chain connects TRBV5-1 to TRBJ1-5; D is undetermined. This CDR3 region has 14 residues. Trimming left V 4 bases short and J 3 bases short, with 11 bases between. Per germline, CDR1 SGHRS and CDR2 YFSETQ. CDR3 nucleotides: TGCGCCAGCAGCACCGACGGCGCCAATCAGCCCCAGCATTTT. Protein product: CASSTDGANQPQHF.

The chain recombines TRBV4-1 with TRBJ2-1; D possibly corresponds to TRBD2 (5 bases). Germline values: CDR1 MGHRA, CDR2 YSYEKL. Trimming pared 0 bases from V and 3 bases from J, leaving 15 bases between. There are 17 residues in the CDR3. CDR3 DNA: TGCGCCAGCAGCCAAGAGAGGGTAGCGAGGAACTACAATGAGCAGTTCTTC. Its protein is CASSQERVARNYNEQFF.

V gene TRBV3-1 combines with J gene TRBJ1-2; D possibly corresponds to TRBD1 (5 bases). This CDR3 contains 13 residues. CDR1 is LGHDT, CDR2 YNNKEL, per germline (reference sequence). The V gene lost 3 bases and the J gene lost 10 bases, with 15 bases spanning the gap. CDR3 nucleotide sequence: TGTGCCAGCAGCCACACCAGGGAAGGTTCCTACACCTTC. The encoded protein is CASSHTREGSYTF.

The gene calls are TRBV12-3 or TRBV12-4 and TRBJ2-2, with 8 bases aligning to TRBD2. This CDR3 has 14 amino acids. With 2 bases clipped from V and 8 bases from J, the junction kept 4 bases outside the gene matches. The CDR3 is CASSLRAGAGELFF. The CDR3 DNA is TGTGCCAGCAGTTTAAGAGCGGGAGCTGGGGAGCTGTTTTTT.

The V and J genes are TRBV4-3 and TRBJ1-2, with D unresolved. V lost 1 base to trimming and J lost 2 bases, with 11 bases between them. From germline, CDR1 is LGHNA and CDR2 YSLEER. The CDR3 has 15 residues. As DNA, the CDR3 is TGCGCCAGCAGCCAAGGCGGGCCGGACAACTATGGCTACACCTTC. The encoded protein is CASSQGGPDNYGYTF.

The gene calls are TRBV5-1 and TRBJ2-7; D is undetermined. V was trimmed by 4 bases and J by 0 bases, leaving 5 bases between them. CDR3 length: 12 amino acids. Germline assignment: CDR1 SGHRS and CDR2 YFSETQ. DNA for the CDR3: TGCGCCAGCAGCGTCAGCTCCTACGAGCAGTACTTC. It yields the protein CASSVSSYEQYF.

The rearrangement links TRBV20-1 to TRBJ1-2; D is undetermined. Germline CDR1 reads DFQATT; CDR2 reads SNEGSKA (reference sequence). V was pared by 0 bases and J by 8 bases, with 10 bases between. This CDR3 comprises 12 residues. CDR3 region: CSAREGMTGYTF. The CDR3 nucleotides read TGCAGTGCTAGAGAGGGCATGACGGGCTACACCTTC.

This clonotype was detected only once. The gene calls are TRBV29-1 and TRBJ2-1, with D perhaps TRBD1 (5 bases). Germline-derived CDR1 and CDR2 are SQVTM and ANQGSEA. The CDR3 consists of 11 residues. Trimming took 6 bases from V and 8 from J, leaving 11 bases between them. Here the CDR3 reads CSVPGWDEQFF. The CDR3 region has the DNA TGCAGCGTACCAGGGTGGGATGAGCAGTTCTTC.

The chain has TRBV10-3 and TRBJ1-3; no reliable D call. Trimming removed 4 bases from V and 3 bases from J, with 16 bases in between. Germline V CDR1 and CDR2: ENHRY, SYGVKD. CDR3 length: 16 residues. CDR3 region: CAISGGNRLVGNTIYF. The CDR3 bases are TGTGCCATCAGTGGAGGGAACCGCTTGGTTGGAAACACCATATATTTT.

The chain has TRBV4-2 and TRBJ2-2; 9 bases agree with TRBD2. The CDR3 is 17 amino acids. Germline loops: CDR1 LGHNA, CDR2 YNFKEQ. After removal of 0 bases from V and 2 bases from J, the junction contained 4 bases not matched to a gene. The CDR3 nucleotides read TGTGCCAGCAGCCAAGAGAGCGGGGGGATAAACACCGGGGAGCTGTTTTTT. Translating gives CASSQESGGINTGELFF.

The chain joins TRBV12-3 or TRBV12-4 to TRBJ2-7, with 10 bases matching TRBD2. CDR3 length equals 13 residues. Trimming took 8 bases from V and 6 from J; bases not matched to a gene: 7. The CDR3 here is CASCELAGAEQYF. The CDR3 region has the DNA TGTGCCAGCTGCGAGCTAGCGGGAGCCGAGCAGTACTTC.

The chain joins TRBV9 to TRBJ2-3; the D gene is possibly TRBD1 (6 bases). Germline values: CDR1 SGDLS, CDR2 YYNGEE. The CDR3 contains 15 residues. Trimming left V 4 bases short and J 4 bases short, with 16 bases between. CDR3 nucleotides: TGTGCCAGCAGCTTCGCCCCACAGGGCCCAGATACGCAGTATTTT. Protein product: CASSFAPQGPDTQYF.

The chain links TRBV6-4 to TRBJ1-6; D call uncertain. V was trimmed by 8 bases and J by 7 bases, leaving 18 bases between them. The germline V gene has CDR1 MRHNA and CDR2 SNTAGT. The CDR3 consists of 15 residues. The DNA of the CDR3 is TGTGCCAGCCTCGTATCCTACCATCAAAATTCACCCCTCCACTTT. It is translated as CASLVSYHQNSPLHF.

This rearrangement joins TRBV5-1 to TRBJ2-3; 8 bases are a match to TRBD2. Germline CDR1 SGHRS, CDR2 YFSETQ. This CDR3 comprises 16 residues. V shed 4 bases and J 2 bases; nucleotides not matched to a gene: 9. CDR3 protein: CASSPGPSGSTDTQYF. The CDR3 nucleotides read TGCGCCAGCAGCCCCGGCCCTAGCGGGTCCACAGATACGCAGTATTTT.

The V call is TRBV12-3 or TRBV12-4, the J call TRBJ2-7, with unresolved D. V lost 2 bases and J 7 bases, leaving 12 bases between the germline ends. This CDR3 has 13 amino acids. The CDR3 is CASSLFRAQEQYF. The CDR3 nucleotides are TGTGCCAGCAGTTTATTCCGGGCCCAAGAGCAGTACTTC.

The chain recombines TRBV28 with TRBJ1-4, with D hard to call. CDR3 size: 16 residues. Deletions cut 3 bases from V and 1 base from J, with 12 bases between. CDR1 and CDR2 from the germline V gene are MDHEN and SYDVKM. CDR3 protein: CASSFLTRLTNEKLFF. In nucleotides, the CDR3 is TGTGCCAGCAGTTTTTTAACCAGGCTAACTAATGAAAAACTGTTTTTT.

The rearrangement joins TRBV4-2 to TRBJ2-1; 10 bases align to TRBD1. The CDR3 spans 15 residues. Germline trimming cut 3 bases from V and 4 bases from J; bases unmatched to any gene: 3. Per germline, CDR1 LGHNA and CDR2 YNFKEQ. This chain's CDR3 is CASSHDRGLYNEQFF. The DNA for the CDR3 is TGTGCCAGCAGCCATGACAGGGGGCTTTACAATGAGCAGTTCTTC.

This sequence joins TRBV5-6 and TRBJ2-5; the match to TRBD2 covers 9 bases. This CDR3 has 15 residues. Germline values: CDR1 SGHDT, CDR2 YYEEEE. V shed 3 bases, J shed 3 bases, and the junction held 6 bases outside the gene matches. The CDR3 region has the DNA TGTGCCAGCAGCTCTGTGCGGGGGGGCAAAGAGACCCAGTACTTC. Residues: CASSSVRGGKETQYF.